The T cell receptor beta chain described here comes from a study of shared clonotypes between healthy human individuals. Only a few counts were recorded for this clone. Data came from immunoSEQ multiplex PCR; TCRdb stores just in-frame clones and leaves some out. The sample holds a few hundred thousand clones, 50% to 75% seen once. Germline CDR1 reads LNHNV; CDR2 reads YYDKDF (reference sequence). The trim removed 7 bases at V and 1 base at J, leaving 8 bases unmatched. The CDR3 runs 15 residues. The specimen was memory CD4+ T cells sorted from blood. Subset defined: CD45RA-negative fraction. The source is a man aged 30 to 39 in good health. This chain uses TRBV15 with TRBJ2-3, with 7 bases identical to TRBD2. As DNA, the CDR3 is TGTGCCACCAAGGGTCAGCGGGGAGGCACAGATACGCAGTATTTT. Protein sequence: CATKGQRGGTDTQYF.